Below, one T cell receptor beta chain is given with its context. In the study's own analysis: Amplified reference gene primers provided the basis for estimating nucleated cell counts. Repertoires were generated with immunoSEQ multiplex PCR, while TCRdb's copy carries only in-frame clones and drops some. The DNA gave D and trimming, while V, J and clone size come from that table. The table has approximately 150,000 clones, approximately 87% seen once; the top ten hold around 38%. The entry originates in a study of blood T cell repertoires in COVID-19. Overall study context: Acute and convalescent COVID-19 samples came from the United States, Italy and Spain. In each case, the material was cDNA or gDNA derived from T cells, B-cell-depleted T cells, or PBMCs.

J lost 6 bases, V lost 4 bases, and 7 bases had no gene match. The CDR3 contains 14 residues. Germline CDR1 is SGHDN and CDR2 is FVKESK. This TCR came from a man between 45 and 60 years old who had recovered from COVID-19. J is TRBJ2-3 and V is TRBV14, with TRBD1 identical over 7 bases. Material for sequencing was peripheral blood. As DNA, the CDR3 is TGTGCCAGCAGCCGACAGGGATTAGGGGATACGCAGTATTTT. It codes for CASSRQGLGDTQYF.